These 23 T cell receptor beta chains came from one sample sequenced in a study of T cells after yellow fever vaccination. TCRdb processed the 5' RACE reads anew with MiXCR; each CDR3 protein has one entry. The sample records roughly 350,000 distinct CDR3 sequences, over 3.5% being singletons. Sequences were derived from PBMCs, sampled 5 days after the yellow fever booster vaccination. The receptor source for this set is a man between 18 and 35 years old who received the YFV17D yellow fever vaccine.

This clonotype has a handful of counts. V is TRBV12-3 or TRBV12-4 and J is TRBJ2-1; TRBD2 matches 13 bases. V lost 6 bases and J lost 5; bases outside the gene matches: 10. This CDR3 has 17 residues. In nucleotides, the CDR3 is TGTGCCAGCAGAAGTGGGGGAGGACTAGCGGGGGACAATGAGCAGTTCTTC. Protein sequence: CASRSGGGLAGDNEQFF.

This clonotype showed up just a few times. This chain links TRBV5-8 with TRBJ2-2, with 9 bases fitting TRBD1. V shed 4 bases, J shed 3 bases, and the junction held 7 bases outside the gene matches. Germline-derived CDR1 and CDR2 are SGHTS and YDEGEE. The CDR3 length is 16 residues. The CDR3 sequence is CASSRWTGDDTGELFF. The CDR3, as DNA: TGTGCCAGCAGCCGATGGACAGGGGACGACACCGGGGAGCTGTTTTTT.

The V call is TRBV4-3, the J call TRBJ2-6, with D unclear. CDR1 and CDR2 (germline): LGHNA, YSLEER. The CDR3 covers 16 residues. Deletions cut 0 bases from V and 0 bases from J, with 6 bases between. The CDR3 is CASSQDLVSGANVLTF. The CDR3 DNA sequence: TGCGCCAGCAGCCAAGACCTAGTCTCTGGGGCCAACGTCCTGACTTTC.

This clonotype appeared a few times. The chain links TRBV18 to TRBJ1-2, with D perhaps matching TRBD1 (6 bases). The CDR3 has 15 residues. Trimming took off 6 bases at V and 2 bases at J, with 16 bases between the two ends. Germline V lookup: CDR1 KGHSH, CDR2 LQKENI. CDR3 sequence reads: CASSLNLDRNYGYTF. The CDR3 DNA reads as TGTGCCAGCTCCCTAAATCTCGACAGGAACTATGGCTACACCTTC.

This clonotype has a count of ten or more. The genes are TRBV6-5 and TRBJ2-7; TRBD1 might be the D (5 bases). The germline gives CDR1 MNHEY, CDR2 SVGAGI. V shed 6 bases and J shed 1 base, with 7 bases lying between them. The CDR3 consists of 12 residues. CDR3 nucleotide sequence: TGTGCCAGCAGGGACACGTCCTACGAGCAGTACGTC. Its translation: CASRDTSYEQYV.

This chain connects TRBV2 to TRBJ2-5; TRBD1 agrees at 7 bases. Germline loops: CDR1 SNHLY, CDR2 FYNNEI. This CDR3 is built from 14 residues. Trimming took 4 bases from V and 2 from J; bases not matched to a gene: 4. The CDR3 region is CASSATGEQETQYF. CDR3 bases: TGTGCCAGCAGTGCTACAGGGGAACAAGAGACCCAGTACTTC.

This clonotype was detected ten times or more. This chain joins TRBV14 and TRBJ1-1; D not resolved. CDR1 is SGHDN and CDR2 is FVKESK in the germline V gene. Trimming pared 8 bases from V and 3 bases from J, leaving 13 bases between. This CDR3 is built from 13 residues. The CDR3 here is CASSPIGDTEAFF. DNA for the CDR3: TGTGCCAGCTCCCCGATTGGGGACACTGAAGCTTTCTTT.

The CDR3 coding sequence is TGTGCCAGCAGCCAAGATTTGGACAAGGAAGACAACTATGGCTACACCTTC. Residues: CASSQDLDKEDNYGYTF. The genes are TRBV3-1 and TRBJ1-2; D is perhaps TRBD1 (5 bases). Germline CDR1 LGHDT, CDR2 YNNKEL (reference sequence). V dropped 0 bases and J dropped 2 bases, with 16 bases sitting between them. The CDR3 has 17 amino acids.

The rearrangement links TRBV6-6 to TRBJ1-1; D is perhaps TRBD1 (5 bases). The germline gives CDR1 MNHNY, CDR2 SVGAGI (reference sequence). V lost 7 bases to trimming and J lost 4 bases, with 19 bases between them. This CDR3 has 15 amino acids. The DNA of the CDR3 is TGTGCCAGCACCGCTCACAGGCGTCGGAGCACTGAAGCTTTCTTT. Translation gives CASTAHRRRSTEAFF.

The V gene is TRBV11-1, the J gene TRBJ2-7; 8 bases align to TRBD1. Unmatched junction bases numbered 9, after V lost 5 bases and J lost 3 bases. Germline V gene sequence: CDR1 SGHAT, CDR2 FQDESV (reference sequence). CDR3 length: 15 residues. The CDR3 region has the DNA TGTGCCAGCAGCCGTGGACAGGGACCTTACTACGAGCAGTACTTC. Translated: CASSRGQGPYYEQYF.

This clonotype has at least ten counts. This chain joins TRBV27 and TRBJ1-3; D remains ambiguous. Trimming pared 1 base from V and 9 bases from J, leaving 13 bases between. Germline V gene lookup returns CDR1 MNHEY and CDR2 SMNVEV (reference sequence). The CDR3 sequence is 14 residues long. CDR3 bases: TGTGCCAGCAGTTTATTACCAGGTCTCAGCACCATATATTTT. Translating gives CASSLLPGLSTIYF.

CDR3 amino acids: CASSQGPGGPGTNTEAFF. The DNA of the CDR3 is TGCGCCAGCAGCCAAGGCCCGGGAGGGCCTGGGACGAACACTGAAGCTTTCTTT. V is TRBV4-3 and J is TRBJ1-1; perhaps TRBD1 as D (5 bases). The CDR3 is 18 residues long. Germline V lookup: CDR1 LGHNA, CDR2 YSLEER. The ends were cut back, 1 base at V and 1 base at J, with 19 bases in the middle.

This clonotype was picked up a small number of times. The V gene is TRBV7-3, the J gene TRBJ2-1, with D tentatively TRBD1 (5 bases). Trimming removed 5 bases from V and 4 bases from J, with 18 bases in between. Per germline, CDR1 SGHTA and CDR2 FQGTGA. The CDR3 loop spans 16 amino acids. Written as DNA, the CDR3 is TGTGCCAGCAGCCCCATACAGGTGAAGCTTTACAATGAGCAGTTCTTC. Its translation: CASSPIQVKLYNEQFF. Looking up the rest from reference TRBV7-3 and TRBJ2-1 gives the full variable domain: GAGVSQTPSNKVTEKGKYVELRCDPISGHTALYWYRQSLGQGPEFLIYFQGTGAADDSGLPNDRFFAVRPEGSVSTLKIQRTERGDSAVYLCASSPIQVKLYNEQFFGPGTRLTVL.

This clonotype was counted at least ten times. CDR3 sequence: CASSQLSGVNTEAFF. For the CDR3, the DNA is TGCGCCAGCAGCCAATTGTCAGGGGTGAACACTGAAGCTTTCTTT. V gene TRBV4-3 combines with J gene TRBJ1-1; the D gene is possibly TRBD1 (6 bases). In germline, CDR1 is LGHNA, CDR2 YSLEER. Trimming removed 2 bases at V and 0 bases at J, with 10 bases between. The CDR3 covers 15 residues.

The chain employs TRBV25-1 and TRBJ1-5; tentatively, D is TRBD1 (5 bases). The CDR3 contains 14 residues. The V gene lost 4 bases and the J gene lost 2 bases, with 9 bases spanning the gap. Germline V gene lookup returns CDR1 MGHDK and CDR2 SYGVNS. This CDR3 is CASSVGEGNQPQHF. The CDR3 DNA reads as TGTGCCAGCAGTGTGGGGGAGGGCAATCAGCCCCAGCATTTT.

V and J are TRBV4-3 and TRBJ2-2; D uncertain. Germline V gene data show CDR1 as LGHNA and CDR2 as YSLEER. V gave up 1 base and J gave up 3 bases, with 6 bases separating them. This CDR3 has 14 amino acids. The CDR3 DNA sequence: TGCGCCAGCAGCCAAGGCGAGGACACCGGGGAGCTGTTTTTT. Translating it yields CASSQGEDTGELFF.

The DNA of the CDR3 is TGCGCCAGCAGCCAAGATCCGGACAGGGCGAATGAGCAGTTCTTC. This codes for CASSQDPDRANEQFF. The gene calls are TRBV4-1 and TRBJ2-1; 8 nucleotides line up with TRBD1. V was clipped by 0 bases and J by 7 bases; unmatched bases: 5. Germline V lookup: CDR1 MGHRA, CDR2 YSYEKL. The CDR3 has 15 amino acids.

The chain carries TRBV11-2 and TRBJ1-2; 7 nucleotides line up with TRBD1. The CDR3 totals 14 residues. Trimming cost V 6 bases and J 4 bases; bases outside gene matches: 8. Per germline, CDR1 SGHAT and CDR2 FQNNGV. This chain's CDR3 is CASSPDRTIYGYTF. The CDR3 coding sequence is TGTGCCAGCAGTCCGGACAGGACCATCTATGGCTACACCTTC.

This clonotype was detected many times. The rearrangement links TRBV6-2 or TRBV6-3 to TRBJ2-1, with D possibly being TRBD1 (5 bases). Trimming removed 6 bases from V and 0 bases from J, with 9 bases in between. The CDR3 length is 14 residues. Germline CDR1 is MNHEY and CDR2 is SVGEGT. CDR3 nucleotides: TGTGCCAGCAGCGAACAGGCCTCCTACAATGAGCAGTTCTTC. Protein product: CASSEQASYNEQFF.

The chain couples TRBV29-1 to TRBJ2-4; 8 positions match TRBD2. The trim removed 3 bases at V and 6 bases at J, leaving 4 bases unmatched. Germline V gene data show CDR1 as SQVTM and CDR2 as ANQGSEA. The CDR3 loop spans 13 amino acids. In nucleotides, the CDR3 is TGCAGCGTTGATGTCACTAGCGGAAACATTCAGTACTTC. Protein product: CSVDVTSGNIQYF.

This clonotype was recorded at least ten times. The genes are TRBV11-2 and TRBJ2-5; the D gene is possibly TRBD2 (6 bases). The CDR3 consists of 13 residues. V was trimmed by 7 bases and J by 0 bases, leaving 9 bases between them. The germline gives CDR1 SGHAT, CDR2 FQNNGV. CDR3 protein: CASNLAHQETQYF. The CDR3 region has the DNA TGTGCCAGCAATCTAGCGCACCAAGAGACCCAGTACTTC.

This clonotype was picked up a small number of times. The CDR3 DNA sequence: TGTGCCAGCAGTGTAGGGGAGGCCTATGGCTACACCTTC. This codes for CASSVGEAYGYTF. The rearrangement links TRBV6-5 to TRBJ1-2, with D maybe TRBD1 (5 bases). V lost 5 bases and J 4 bases, leaving 11 bases between the germline ends. The CDR3 is made up of 13 amino acids. Germline CDR1 reads MNHEY; CDR2 reads SVGAGI.

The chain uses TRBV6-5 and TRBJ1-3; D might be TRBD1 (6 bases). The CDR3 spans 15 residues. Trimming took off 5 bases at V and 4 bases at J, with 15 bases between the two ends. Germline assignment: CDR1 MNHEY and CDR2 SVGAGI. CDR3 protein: CASSANRARGNTIYF. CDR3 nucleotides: TGTGCCAGCAGTGCAAACAGGGCGAGGGGAAACACCATATATTTT.